The present entry profiles one TCR beta chain with its context. These data come from a study of blood T cell repertoires in COVID-19. J lost 4 bases, V lost 3 bases, and 12 bases had no gene match. CDR3 size: 17 residues. Germline CDR1 SGDLS, CDR2 YYNGEE. TCRdb's copy holds only in-frame clones and misses some; the assay was immunoSEQ multiplex PCR. The data hold 250,000 to 300,000 clones, with around nine tenths observed a single time. The sample was peripheral blood. The receptor was isolated from a woman between 25 and 40 years old with COVID-19, enrolled during active disease. This chain joins TRBV9 and TRBJ2-3; TRBD2 aligns across 9 bases. The CDR3 loop is CASSAQSAGGGADTQYF. The CDR3 region has the DNA TGTGCCAGCAGCGCCCAATCGGCGGGCGGGGGGGCAGATACGCAGTATTTT.